This TCR beta chain is drawn from a study of cytomegalovirus exposure and HLA in healthy donors. Whole-study results and caveats: A later analysis found TCR association rates differed by HLA locus, highest for DRB1 and lowest for HLA-C. Later analysis identified a missense DCLRE1C variant that was linked to TCR beta V- and J-gene trimming.

Germline loops: CDR1 MNHNS, CDR2 SASEGT. V was clipped by 8 bases and J by 3 bases, with 11 bases between them. The CDR3 consists of 13 residues. Vbeta (60) and Jbeta (13) primers were used in the PCR. The repertoire was sequenced with immunoSEQ multiplex PCR; TCRdb's copy has only in-frame clones and lacks some. The repertoire includes 84,000 or so clones, about three quarters of them detected once, and around 2.1% sits in the top ten. In regard to this clone: What it recognizes is unknown.

The source material was PBMCs. This TCR derives from a boy between 10 and 17 years old in good health and CMV-seronegative. The chain uses TRBV6-1 and TRBJ2-1; maybe TRBD1 (6 bases). The CDR3 DNA sequence: TGTGCCAGCCTGGACAGTAACTACAATGAGCAGTTCTTC. Its protein is CASLDSNYNEQFF.